The clone carrying this T cell receptor beta chain has a count of ten or more. Unique molecular identifiers featured in how the TCRbeta library was prepared. TCRdb processed the PCR reads anew with MiXCR; each CDR3 protein has one entry. The data hold 190,000 or so distinct CDR3 sequences, with around 6.8% observed a single time. The data originate from a study of T-cell reconstitution after alpha-beta-depleted transplantation in children. Germline V gives CDR1 LGHDT, CDR2 YNNKEL (reference sequence). V lost 0 bases, J lost 5 bases, and 4 bases lay in between. This CDR3 is built from 13 residues. The chain combines TRBV3-1 with TRBJ2-2; no clear D. The sequences come from PBMCs from the stem cell graft donor, collected from the stem cell graft. The sequence came from a human donor who donated a stem cell graft to a child with Wiskott-Aldrich syndrome. CDR3 nucleotide sequence: TGTGCCAGCAGCCAAGATAGGACCGGGGAGCTGTTTTTT. Translated: CASSQDRTGELFF.